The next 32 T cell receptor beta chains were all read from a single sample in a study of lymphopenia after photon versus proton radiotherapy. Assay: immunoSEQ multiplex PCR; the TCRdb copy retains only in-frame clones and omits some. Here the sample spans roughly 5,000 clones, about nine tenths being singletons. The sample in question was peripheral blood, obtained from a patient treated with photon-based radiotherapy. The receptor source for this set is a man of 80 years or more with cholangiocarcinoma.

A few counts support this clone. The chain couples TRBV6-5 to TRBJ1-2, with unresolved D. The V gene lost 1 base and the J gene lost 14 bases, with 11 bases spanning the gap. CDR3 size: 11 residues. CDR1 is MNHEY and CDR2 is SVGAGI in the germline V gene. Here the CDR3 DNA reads TGTGCCAGCAGTTACTATGGGAGGCAGACCTTC. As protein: CASSYYGRQTF.

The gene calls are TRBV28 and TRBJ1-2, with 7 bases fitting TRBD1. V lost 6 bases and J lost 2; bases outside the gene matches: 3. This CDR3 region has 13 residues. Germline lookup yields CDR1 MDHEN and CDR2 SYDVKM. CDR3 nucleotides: TGTGCCAGCAGCCGACAGGGAAACTATGGCTACACCTTC. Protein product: CASSRQGNYGYTF.

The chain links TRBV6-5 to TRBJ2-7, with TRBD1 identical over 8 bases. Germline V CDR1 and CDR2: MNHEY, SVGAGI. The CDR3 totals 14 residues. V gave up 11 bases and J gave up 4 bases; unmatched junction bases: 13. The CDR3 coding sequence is TGTGCCTGCCACGAGACAGGGGCATCTTACGAGCAGTACTTC. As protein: CACHETGASYEQYF.

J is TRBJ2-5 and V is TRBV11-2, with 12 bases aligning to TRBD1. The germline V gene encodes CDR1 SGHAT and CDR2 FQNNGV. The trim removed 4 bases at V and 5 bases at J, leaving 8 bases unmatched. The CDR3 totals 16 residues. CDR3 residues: CASSSGQGAWVETQYF. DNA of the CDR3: TGTGCCAGCAGCTCGGGACAGGGGGCTTGGGTTGAGACCCAGTACTTC.

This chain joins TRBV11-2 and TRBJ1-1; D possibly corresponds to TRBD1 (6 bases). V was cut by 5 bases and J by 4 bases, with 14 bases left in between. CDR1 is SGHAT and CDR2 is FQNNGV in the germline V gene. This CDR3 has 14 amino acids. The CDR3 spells CASSVVGGATEAFF. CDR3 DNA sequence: TGTGCCAGCAGCGTAGTTGGGGGGGCCACTGAAGCTTTCTTT. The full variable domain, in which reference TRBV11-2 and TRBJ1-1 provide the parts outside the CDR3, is EAGVAQSPRYKIIEKRQSVAFWCNPISGHATLYWYQQILGQGPKLLIQFQNNGVVDDSQLPKDRFSAERLKGVDSTLKIQPAKLEDSAVYLCASSVVGGATEAFFGQGTRLTVV.

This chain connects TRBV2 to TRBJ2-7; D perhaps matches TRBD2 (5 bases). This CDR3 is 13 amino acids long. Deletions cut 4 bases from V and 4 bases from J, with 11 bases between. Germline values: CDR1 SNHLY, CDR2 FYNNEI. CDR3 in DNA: TGTGCCAGCAGTGCCTGGACGGGATACGAGCAGTACTTC. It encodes CASSAWTGYEQYF.

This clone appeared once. Here the CDR3 DNA reads TGCGCCAGCAGCTCCGGACCAACAGGGGGCGGTCAGCCCCAGCATTTT. Its translation: CASSSGPTGGGQPQHF. This chain links TRBV5-1 with TRBJ1-5; 9 positions match TRBD1. The CDR3 is 16 amino acids. Per the germline V gene, CDR1 is SGHRS and CDR2 is YFSETQ. Trimming cost V 3 bases and J 6 bases; bases outside gene matches: 10.

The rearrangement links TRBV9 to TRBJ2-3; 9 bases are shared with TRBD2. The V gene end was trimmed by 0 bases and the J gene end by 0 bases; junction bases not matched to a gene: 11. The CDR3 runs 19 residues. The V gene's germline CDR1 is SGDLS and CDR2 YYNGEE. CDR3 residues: CASSVGGTSRFVSTDTQYF. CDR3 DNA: TGTGCCAGCAGCGTAGGGGGGACTAGCCGGTTTGTAAGCACAGATACGCAGTATTTT.

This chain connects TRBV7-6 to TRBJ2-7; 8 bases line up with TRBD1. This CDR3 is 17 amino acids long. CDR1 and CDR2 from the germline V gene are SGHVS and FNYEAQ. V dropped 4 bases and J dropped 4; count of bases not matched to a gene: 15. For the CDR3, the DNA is TGTGCCAGCAGCTCCTTACACGGACAGGGAACCCGTTACGAGCAGTACTTC. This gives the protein CASSSLHGQGTRYEQYF. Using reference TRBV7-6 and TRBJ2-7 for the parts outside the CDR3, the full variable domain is GAGVSQSPRYKVTKRGQDVALRCDPISGHVSLYWYRQALGQGPEFLTYFNYEAQQDKSGLPNDRFSAERPEGSISTLTIQRTEQRDSAMYRCASSSLHGQGTRYEQYFGPGTRLTVT.

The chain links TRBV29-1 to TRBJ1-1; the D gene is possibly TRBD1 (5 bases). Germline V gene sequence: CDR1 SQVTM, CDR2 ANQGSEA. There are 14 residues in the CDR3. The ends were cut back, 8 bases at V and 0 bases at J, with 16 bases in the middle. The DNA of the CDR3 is TGCAGCCCCATCCGCGGGGGGGTGAACACTGAAGCTTTCTTT. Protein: CSPIRGGVNTEAFF. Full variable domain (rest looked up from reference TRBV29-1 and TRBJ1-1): SAVISQKPSRDICQRGTSLTIQCQVDSQVTMMFWYRQQPGQSLTLIATANQGSEATYESGFVIDKFPISRPNLTFSTLTVSNMSPEDSSIYLCSPIRGGVNTEAFFGQGTRLTVV.

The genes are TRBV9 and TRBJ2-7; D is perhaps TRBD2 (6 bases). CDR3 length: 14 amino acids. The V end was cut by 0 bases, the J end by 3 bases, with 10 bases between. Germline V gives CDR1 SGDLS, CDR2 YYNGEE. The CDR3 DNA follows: TGTGCCAGCAGCGTAGGACAGACTAGCTACGAGCAGTACTTC. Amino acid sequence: CASSVGQTSYEQYF.

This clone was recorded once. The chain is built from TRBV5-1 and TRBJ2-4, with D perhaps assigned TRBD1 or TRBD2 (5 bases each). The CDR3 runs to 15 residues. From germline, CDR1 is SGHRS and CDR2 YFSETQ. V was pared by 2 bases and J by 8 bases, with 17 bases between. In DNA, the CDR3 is TGCGCCAGCAGCTTTGGTGGGGTGGGGGAATACATTCAGTACTTC. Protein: CASSFGGVGEYIQYF.

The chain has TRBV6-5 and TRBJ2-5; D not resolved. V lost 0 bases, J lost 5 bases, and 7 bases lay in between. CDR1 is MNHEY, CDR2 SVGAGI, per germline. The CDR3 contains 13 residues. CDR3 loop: CASSYSLGETQYF. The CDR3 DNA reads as TGTGCCAGCAGTTACTCATTAGGGGAGACCCAGTACTTC.

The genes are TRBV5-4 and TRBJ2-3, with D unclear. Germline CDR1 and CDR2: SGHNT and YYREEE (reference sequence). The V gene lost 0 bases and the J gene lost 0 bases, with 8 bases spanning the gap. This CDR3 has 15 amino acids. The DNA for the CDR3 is TGTGCCAGCAGCTTGGAGTCACCAAGCACAGATACGCAGTATTTT. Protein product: CASSLESPSTDTQYF.

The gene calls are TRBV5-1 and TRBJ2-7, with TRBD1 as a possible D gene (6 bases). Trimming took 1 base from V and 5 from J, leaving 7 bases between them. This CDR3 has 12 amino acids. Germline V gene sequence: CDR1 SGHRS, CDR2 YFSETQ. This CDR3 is CASSLPGDEQYF. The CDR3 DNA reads TGCGCCAGCAGCTTGCCAGGGGACGAGCAGTACTTC.

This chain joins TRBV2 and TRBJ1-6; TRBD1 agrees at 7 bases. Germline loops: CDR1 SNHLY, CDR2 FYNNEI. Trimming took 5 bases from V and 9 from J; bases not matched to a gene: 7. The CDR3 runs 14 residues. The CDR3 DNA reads TGTGCCAGCAGTACAGGGGTAATCGGTTCACCCCTCCACTTT. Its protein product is CASSTGVIGSPLHF.

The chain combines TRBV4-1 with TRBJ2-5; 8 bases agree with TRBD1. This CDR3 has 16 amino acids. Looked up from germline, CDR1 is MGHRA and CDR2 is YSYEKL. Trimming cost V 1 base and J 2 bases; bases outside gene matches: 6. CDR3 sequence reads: CASSQGQGAFQETQYF. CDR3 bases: TGCGCCAGCAGCCAAGGGCAGGGGGCCTTTCAAGAGACCCAGTACTTC.

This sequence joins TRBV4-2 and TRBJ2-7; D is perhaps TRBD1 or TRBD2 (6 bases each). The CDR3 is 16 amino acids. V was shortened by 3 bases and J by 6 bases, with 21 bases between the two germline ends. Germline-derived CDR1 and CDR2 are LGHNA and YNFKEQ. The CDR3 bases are TGTGCCAGCAGCCATTTGGGGGGAGAGAAAGGGGGCGAGCAGTACTTC. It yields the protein CASSHLGGEKGGEQYF.

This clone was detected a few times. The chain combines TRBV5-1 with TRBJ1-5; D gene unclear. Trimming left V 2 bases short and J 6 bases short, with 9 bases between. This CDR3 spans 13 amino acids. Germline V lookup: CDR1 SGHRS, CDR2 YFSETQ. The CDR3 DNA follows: TGCGCCAGCAGCTTAAGGGTAGGTCAGCCCCAGCATTTT. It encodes CASSLRVGQPQHF.

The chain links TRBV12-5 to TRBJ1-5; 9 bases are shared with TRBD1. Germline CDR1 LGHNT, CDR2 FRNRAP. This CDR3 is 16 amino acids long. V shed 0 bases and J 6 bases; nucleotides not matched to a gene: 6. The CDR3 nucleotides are TGTGCTAGTGGTTTGGTTTTACAGGGGGCGGGTCAGCCCCAGCATTTT. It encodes CASGLVLQGAGQPQHF.

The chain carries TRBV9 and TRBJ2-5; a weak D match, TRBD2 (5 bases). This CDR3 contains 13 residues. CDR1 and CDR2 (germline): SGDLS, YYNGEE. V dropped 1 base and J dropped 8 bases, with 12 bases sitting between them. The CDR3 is CASSVRGGLTQYF. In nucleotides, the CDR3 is TGTGCCAGCAGCGTACGCGGCGGGCTTACCCAGTACTTC.

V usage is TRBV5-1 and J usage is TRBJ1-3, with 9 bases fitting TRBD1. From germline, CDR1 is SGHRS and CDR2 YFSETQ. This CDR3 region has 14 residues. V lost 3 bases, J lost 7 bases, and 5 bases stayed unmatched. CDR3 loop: CASSSGTGRNTIYF. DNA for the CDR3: TGCGCCAGCAGCTCCGGGACAGGGAGGAACACCATATATTTT. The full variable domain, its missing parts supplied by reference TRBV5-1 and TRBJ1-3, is KAGVTQTPRYLIKTRGQQVTLSCSPISGHRSVSWYQQTPGQGLQFLFEYFSETQRNKGNFPGRFSGRQFSNSRSEMNVSTLELGDSALYLCASSSGTGRNTIYFGEGSWLTVV.

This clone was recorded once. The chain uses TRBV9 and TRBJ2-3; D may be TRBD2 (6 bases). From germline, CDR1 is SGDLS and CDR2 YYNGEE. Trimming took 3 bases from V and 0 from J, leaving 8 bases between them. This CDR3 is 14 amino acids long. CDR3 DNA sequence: TGTGCCAGCAGCGCGGGACTTAGCACAGATACGCAGTATTTT. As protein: CASSAGLSTDTQYF. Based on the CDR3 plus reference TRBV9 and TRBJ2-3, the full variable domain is DSGVTQTPKHLITATGQRVTLRCSPRSGDLSVYWYQQSLDQGLQFLIQYYNGEERAKGNILERFSAQQFPDLHSELNLSSLELGDSALYFCASSAGLSTDTQYFGPGTRLTVL.

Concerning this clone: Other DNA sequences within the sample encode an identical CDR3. CDR3 nucleotide sequence: TGTGCCAGCTCACGGGTGACGGGGGGCGTTTTGGGTGAGCAGTTCTTC. Residues: CASSRVTGGVLGEQFF. The chain uses TRBV18 and TRBJ2-1, with D perhaps TRBD2 (7 bases). Trimming took 4 bases from V and 9 from J, leaving 22 bases between them. This CDR3 region has 16 residues. Germline CDR1 reads KGHSH; CDR2 reads LQKENI. Combining the CDR3 with reference TRBV18 and TRBJ2-1 gives the whole variable domain NAGVMQNPRHLVRRRGQEARLRCSPMKGHSHVYWYRQLPEEGLKFMVYLQKENIIDESGMPKERFSAEFPKEGPSILRIQQVVRGDSAAYFCASSRVTGGVLGEQFFGPGTRLTVL.

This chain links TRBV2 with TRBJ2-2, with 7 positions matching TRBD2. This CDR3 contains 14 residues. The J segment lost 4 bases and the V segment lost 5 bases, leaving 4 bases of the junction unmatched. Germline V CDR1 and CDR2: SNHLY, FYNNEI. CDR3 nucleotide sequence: TGTGCCAGCAGTTTCGAGCGGGGCACCGGGGAGCTGTTTTTT. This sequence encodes CASSFERGTGELFF.

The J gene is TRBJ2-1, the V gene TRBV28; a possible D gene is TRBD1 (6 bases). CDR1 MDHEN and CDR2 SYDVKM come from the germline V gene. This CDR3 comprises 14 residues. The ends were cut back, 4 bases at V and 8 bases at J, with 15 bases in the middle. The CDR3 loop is CASSSALRGHEQFF. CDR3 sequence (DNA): TGTGCCAGCAGTTCTGCCCTCAGGGGCCATGAGCAGTTCTTC.

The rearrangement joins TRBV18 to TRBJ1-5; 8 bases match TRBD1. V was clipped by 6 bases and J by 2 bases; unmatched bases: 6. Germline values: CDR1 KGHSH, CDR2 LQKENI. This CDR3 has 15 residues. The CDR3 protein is CASSPGGQGNQPQHF. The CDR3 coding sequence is TGTGCCAGCTCCCCCGGGGGACAGGGCAATCAGCCCCAGCATTTT.

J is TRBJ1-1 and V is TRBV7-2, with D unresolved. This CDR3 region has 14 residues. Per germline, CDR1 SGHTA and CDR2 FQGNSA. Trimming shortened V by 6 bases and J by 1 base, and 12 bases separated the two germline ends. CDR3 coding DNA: TGTGCCAGCAGTCCCGGGATTACGAACACTGAAGCTTTCTTT. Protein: CASSPGITNTEAFF. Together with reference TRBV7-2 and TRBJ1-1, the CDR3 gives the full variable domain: GAGVSQSPSNKVTEKGKDVELRCDPISGHTALYWYRQSLGQGLEFLIYFQGNSAPDKSGLPSDRFSAERTGGSVSTLTIQRTQQEDSAVYLCASSPGITNTEAFFGQGTRLTVV.

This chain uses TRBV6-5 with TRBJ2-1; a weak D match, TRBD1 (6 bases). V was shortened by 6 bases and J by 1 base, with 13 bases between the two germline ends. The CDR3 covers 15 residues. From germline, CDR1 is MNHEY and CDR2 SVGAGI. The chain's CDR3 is CASRRGLGSYNEQFF. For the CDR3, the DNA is TGTGCCAGCAGAAGGGGGTTGGGGTCCTACAATGAGCAGTTCTTC.

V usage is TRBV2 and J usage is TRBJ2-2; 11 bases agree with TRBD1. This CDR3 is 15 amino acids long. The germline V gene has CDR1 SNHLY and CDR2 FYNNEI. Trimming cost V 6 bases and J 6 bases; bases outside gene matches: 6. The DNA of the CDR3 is TGTGCCAGCAGGGGACAGGGGGGGAGGCCCGGGGAGCTGTTTTTT. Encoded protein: CASRGQGGRPGELFF.

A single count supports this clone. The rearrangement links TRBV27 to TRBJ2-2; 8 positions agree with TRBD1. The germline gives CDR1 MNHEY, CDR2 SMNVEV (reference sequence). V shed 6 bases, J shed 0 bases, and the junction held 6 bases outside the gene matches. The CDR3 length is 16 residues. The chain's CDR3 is CASSRGTGSNTGELFF. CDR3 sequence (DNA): TGTGCCAGCAGCCGGGGGACAGGCTCGAACACCGGGGAGCTGTTTTTT.

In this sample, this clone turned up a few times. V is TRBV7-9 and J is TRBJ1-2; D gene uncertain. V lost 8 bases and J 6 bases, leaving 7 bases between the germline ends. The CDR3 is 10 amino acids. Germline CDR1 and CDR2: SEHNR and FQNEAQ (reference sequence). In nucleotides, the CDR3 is TGTGCCAGCGGCTGGGATGGCTACACCTTC. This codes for CASGWDGYTF.